The rows below give T cell receptor beta chains drawn from one sample of a study of blood T cell repertoires in COVID-19. Sequenced by immunoSEQ multiplex PCR; TCRdb stores in-frame clones only, minus some. The sample has 6,000 or so clones; more than 70% are singletons. The specimen sequenced was peripheral blood. These receptors all come from a human donor in a cohort sampled during active COVID-19. CDR3s include the opening cysteine and the closing phenylalanine or tryptophan. Fields, in order: D gene, J gene, V gene, clone size, CDR3 protein, CDR3 DNA. D genes are given only for firm matches. Clone size is shown for a subset of rows, as once, few, many or a class of expanded clone.

D gene: -
J gene: TRBJ1-1
V gene: TRBV7-2
clone size: -
CDR3 protein: CASSPVGGGGTEAFF
CDR3 DNA: TGTGCCAGCAGCCCAGTGGGGGGAGGTGGCACTGAAGCTTTCTTT

D gene: TRBD1
J gene: TRBJ1-2
V gene: TRBV7-2
clone size: -
CDR3 protein: CASSLDRTGYGYTF
CDR3 DNA: TGTGCCAGCAGCTTAGACCGGACAGGCTATGGCTACACCTTC

D gene: -
J gene: TRBJ1-1
V gene: TRBV11-2
clone size: -
CDR3 protein: CASSLGRENTEAFF
CDR3 DNA: TGTGCCAGCAGCTTAGGGCGGGAAAACACTGAAGCTTTCTTT

D gene: -
J gene: TRBJ1-5
V gene: TRBV28
clone size: -
CDR3 protein: CASSLAGVGNQPQHF
CDR3 DNA: TGTGCCAGCAGTTTGGCAGGGGTGGGCAATCAGCCCCAGCATTTT

D gene: -
J gene: TRBJ1-5
V gene: TRBV23-1
clone size: once
CDR3 protein: CASSSPTQGLSNQPQHF
CDR3 DNA: TGCGCCAGCAGTTCCCCTACACAGGGTCTGAGCAATCAGCCCCAGCATTTT

D gene: TRBD1
J gene: TRBJ1-2
V gene: TRBV5-1
clone size: -
CDR3 protein: CASLQTGTDPSNYGYTF
CDR3 DNA: TGCGCCAGCTTACAAACTGGGACAGACCCCTCTAACTATGGCTACACCTTC

D gene: -
J gene: TRBJ2-3
V gene: TRBV5-1
clone size: -
CDR3 protein: CASSWGTHPPITDTQYF
CDR3 DNA: TGCGCCAGCAGCTGGGGGACACACCCACCCATCACAGATACGCAGTATTTT

D gene: -
J gene: TRBJ2-3
V gene: TRBV4-2
clone size: once
CDR3 protein: CASSQDGRGKDTQYF
CDR3 DNA: TGTGCCAGCAGCCAAGATGGGAGGGGGAAAGATACGCAGTATTTT

D gene: TRBD1
J gene: TRBJ1-1
V gene: TRBV18
clone size: -
CDR3 protein: CASSQGQGDTEAFF
CDR3 DNA: TGTGCCAGCTCACAGGGACAGGGGGACACTGAAGCTTTCTTT

D gene: -
J gene: TRBJ2-3
V gene: TRBV25-1
clone size: -
CDR3 protein: CASSLVSTDTQYF
CDR3 DNA: TGTGCCAGCAGTCTCGTTAGCACAGATACGCAGTATTTT

D gene: -
J gene: TRBJ2-3
V gene: TRBV19
clone size: once
CDR3 protein: CASSITPLEALTDTQYF
CDR3 DNA: TGTGCCAGTAGTATAACTCCGTTAGAGGCACTCACAGATACGCAGTATTTT

D gene: -
J gene: TRBJ1-6
V gene: TRBV5-1
clone size: -
CDR3 protein: CASSLTGNLNSPLHF
CDR3 DNA: TGCGCCAGCAGCTTGACGGGGAACCTTAATTCACCCCTCCACTTT

D gene: TRBD2
J gene: TRBJ2-1
V gene: TRBV10-2
clone size: -
CDR3 protein: CASTLAGGDEQFF
CDR3 DNA: TGCGCCAGCACCCTAGCGGGAGGCGATGAGCAGTTCTTC

D gene: TRBD1
J gene: TRBJ1-2
V gene: TRBV6-6
clone size: -
CDR3 protein: CASSPYPGQGFRGYTF
CDR3 DNA: TGTGCCAGCAGTCCCTATCCCGGACAGGGGTTTCGTGGCTACACCTTC

D gene: TRBD2
J gene: TRBJ2-4
V gene: TRBV6-6
clone size: -
CDR3 protein: CASSRSGRAGQNIQYF
CDR3 DNA: TGTGCCAGCAGTCGAAGCGGGAGGGCCGGGCAAAACATTCAGTACTTC

D gene: -
J gene: TRBJ2-7
V gene: TRBV5-8
clone size: -
CDR3 protein: CASSFNYEQYF
CDR3 DNA: TGTGCCAGCAGCTTTAACTACGAGCAGTACTTC

D gene: TRBD2
J gene: TRBJ2-3
V gene: TRBV4-2
clone size: -
CDR3 protein: CASSSGRNTDTQYF
CDR3 DNA: TGTGCCAGCAGTAGCGGGAGAAACACAGATACGCAGTATTTT

D gene: -
J gene: TRBJ1-3
V gene: TRBV4-1
clone size: once
CDR3 protein: CASSQGAWRRVGNTIYF
CDR3 DNA: TGCGCCAGCAGCCAAGGGGCATGGCGCAGGGTCGGAAACACCATATATTTT

D gene: TRBD1
J gene: TRBJ1-2
V gene: TRBV28
clone size: -
CDR3 protein: CASSSTGTAHLDYTF
CDR3 DNA: TGTGCCAGCAGTTCCACCGGGACAGCCCACCTTGACTACACCTTC

D gene: -
J gene: TRBJ1-6
V gene: TRBV5-1
clone size: -
CDR3 protein: CASSLGGNYNSPLHF
CDR3 DNA: TGCGCCAGCAGCTTGGGAGGGAACTATAATTCACCCCTCCACTTT

D gene: TRBD1
J gene: TRBJ2-2
V gene: TRBV19
clone size: few
CDR3 protein: CASSIRTGGLNGELFF
CDR3 DNA: TGTGCCAGTAGTATCCGGACAGGGGGCTTGAACGGGGAGCTGTTTTTT

D gene: TRBD2
J gene: TRBJ2-7
V gene: TRBV7-8
clone size: -
CDR3 protein: CASSAGLAGGYSSYEQYF
CDR3 DNA: TGTGCCAGCAGCGCAGGACTAGCGGGGGGCTATAGCTCCTACGAGCAGTACTTC

D gene: -
J gene: TRBJ1-5
V gene: TRBV5-1
clone size: -
CDR3 protein: CASSEQGGSNQPQHF
CDR3 DNA: TGCGCCAGCAGCGAGCAGGGTGGCAGCAATCAGCCCCAGCATTTT

D gene: TRBD1
J gene: TRBJ2-7
V gene: TRBV9
clone size: -
CDR3 protein: CASSSHPGQGAYEQYF
CDR3 DNA: TGTGCCAGCAGCTCCCATCCAGGACAGGGGGCATACGAGCAGTACTTC

D gene: TRBD1
J gene: TRBJ1-2
V gene: TRBV6-5
clone size: -
CDR3 protein: CASSSTGNGYTF
CDR3 DNA: TGTGCCAGCAGTTCGACAGGGAATGGCTACACCTTC

D gene: TRBD1
J gene: TRBJ2-5
V gene: TRBV3-1/TRBV3-2
clone size: -
CDR3 protein: CASGWTGVFETQYF
CDR3 DNA: TGTGCCAGCGGCTGGACAGGGGTTTTTGAGACCCAGTACTTC